These 28 T cell receptor beta chains were sequenced from one sample in a study of T cell repertoires in cytomegalovirus infection (dated by TCRdb to about 2019). No antigens are known for them. What this sample's treatment or condition label stands for: in vitro stimulation with specific CMV peptide epitopes to enrich CMV-specific T cells. Sequencing instrument: Illumina HiSeq 1500. TCRdb applied fastp at Q25 and MiXCR to the public reads, then kept only in-frame beta chains. One record per CDR3 amino acid sequence lists the most common genes and DNA. The sample table lists 100,000 to 150,000 distinct CDR3 sequences, over 30% of them with a count of one. The ten most abundant clones make up around three fifths of the sample. The sequences come from CD8+ T cells from cultured PBMCs, collected from culture after CMV antigen stimulation. The receptor set was obtained from a human donor in good health (CMV status not recorded). Some clones in this sample may be carry-over from other donors' samples.

This chain links TRBV28 with TRBJ2-3; D uncertain. The germline V gene has CDR1 MDHEN and CDR2 SYDVKM. V lost 5 bases, J lost 6 bases, and 9 bases lay in between. CDR3 length equals 12 residues. CDR3 sequence (DNA): TGTGCCAGCAGTGATTCGTTGGATACGCAGTATTTT. Its translation is CASSDSLDTQYF.

This clonotype has just a few counts. The chain is built from TRBV6-1 and TRBJ2-7, with TRBD1 matching 8 bases. This CDR3 is 17 amino acids long. The junction had 12 bases not matched to a gene; V was cut back by 0 bases and J by 5 bases. The germline V gene has CDR1 MNHNS and CDR2 SASEGT. The CDR3 sequence: CASSEAFPRQGNDEQYF. As DNA, the CDR3 is TGTGCCAGCAGTGAAGCCTTTCCGAGACAGGGGAACGACGAGCAGTACTTC.

This clonotype was seen more than once but under ten times. This rearrangement joins TRBV2 to TRBJ1-4; TRBD1 matches at 8 bases. V trimming: 4 bases; J trimming: 7 bases; junction bases outside the gene matches: 8. CDR1 is SNHLY, CDR2 FYNNEI, per germline. The CDR3 covers 15 residues. The CDR3 DNA follows: TGTGCCAGCAGTGCCGGACAGGGTATAGGTGAAAAACTGTTTTTT. It codes for CASSAGQGIGEKLFF. Together with reference TRBV2 and TRBJ1-4, the CDR3 gives the full variable domain: EPEVTQTPSHQVTQMGQEVILRCVPISNHLYFYWYRQILGQKVEFLVSFYNNEISEKSEIFDDQFSVERPDGSNFTLKIRSTKLEDSAMYFCASSAGQGIGEKLFFGSGTQLSVL.

This clonotype was observed a handful of times. The chain links TRBV25-1 to TRBJ2-7; 8 positions match TRBD1. The V gene end was trimmed by 0 bases and the J gene end by 5 bases; junction bases not matched to a gene: 12. This CDR3 has 17 residues. The V gene's germline CDR1 is MGHDK and CDR2 SYGVNS. CDR3 sequence (DNA): TGTGCCAGCAGTGAATATTTTACAGGGGGGTCGGAGAACGAGCAGTACTTC. Encoded protein: CASSEYFTGGSENEQYF.

In the case of this clonotype: At one of its ends the junction is not consistent with the germline gene, which may arise from a read error. This rearrangement joins TRBV6-2 or TRBV6-3 to TRBJ1-1; D ambiguous. The germline V gene has CDR1 MNHEY and CDR2 SVGEGT. The CDR3 sequence is 12 residues long. The CDR3 bases are TGTGCCAGCAGTTACTCGGTGACTGAACCTTTCTTT. It encodes CASSYSVTEPFF.

The genes are TRBV7-9 and TRBJ2-5; D is perhaps TRBD1 (6 bases). Germline V CDR1 and CDR2: SEHNR, FQNEAQ (reference sequence). V was trimmed by 8 bases and J by 0 bases, leaving 10 bases between them. The CDR3 spans 13 residues. The CDR3 nucleotides read TGTGCCAGCGACAGGTCGTACCAAGAGACCCAGTACTTC. Translated, it gives CASDRSYQETQYF.

This clonotype has a handful of counts. The chain employs TRBV6-2 or TRBV6-3 and TRBJ2-3, with TRBD2 matching 11 bases. Germline lookup yields CDR1 MNHEY and CDR2 SVGEGT. V was clipped by 3 bases and J by 4 bases; unmatched bases: 12. The CDR3 runs to 18 residues. As DNA, the CDR3 is TGTGCCAGCAGTTATCGCCGGACTAGCGGGCCCAAGGCAGATACGCAGTATTTT. It is translated as CASSYRRTSGPKADTQYF.

In this sample, this clonotype turned up a few times. The chain has TRBV7-6 and TRBJ2-3; D is ambiguous. Deletions cut 7 bases from V and 2 bases from J, with 16 bases between. The CDR3 totals 15 residues. The germline V gene has CDR1 SGHVS and CDR2 FNYEAQ. The CDR3 sequence is CASTSESIHTDTQYF. Here the CDR3 DNA reads TGTGCCAGCACCTCCGAGAGCATCCACACAGATACGCAGTATTTT.

This clonotype was recorded a few times. The chain links TRBV5-4 to TRBJ2-1; D is perhaps TRBD1 (6 bases). Trimming left V 1 base short and J 8 bases short, with 13 bases between. The germline V gene encodes CDR1 SGHNT and CDR2 YYREEE (reference sequence). The length of the CDR3 is 14 residues. This chain's CDR3 is CASSLNLGAYEQFF. CDR3 nucleotide sequence: TGTGCCAGCAGCTTGAACCTGGGGGCCTATGAGCAGTTCTTC.

For this clonotype: A read error may explain this, as a much larger clone is one base away. This sequence joins TRBV12-3 or TRBV12-4 and TRBJ1-1; D possibly corresponds to TRBD1 (6 bases). This CDR3 contains 16 residues. Here the CDR3 reads CASSLALGGAGTEAIF. The CDR3 DNA follows: TGTGCCAGCAGTTTAGCGCTCGGGGGCGCGGGGACTGAAGCTATCTTT.

This clonotype came up many times. This chain uses TRBV7-8 with TRBJ1-2; 8 bases agree with TRBD1. This CDR3 has 17 amino acids. Trimming removed 3 bases from V and 1 base from J; junction bases left unmatched: 10. Germline V CDR1 and CDR2: SGHVS, FQNEAQ. The CDR3 region has the DNA TGTGCCAGCAGCTTCTCCGGGACAGGATATGTTAACTATGGCTACACCTTC. This translates into CASSFSGTGYVNYGYTF.

CDR3 sequence (DNA): TGCGCCAGCAGCCACTACAGGGGTCAGCCCCAGCATTTT. Amino acids: CASSHYRGQPQHF. The J gene is TRBJ1-5, the V gene TRBV4-3; TRBD1 matches 7 bases. The V and J ends lost 3 bases and 6 bases, in that order; junction bases with no gene match: 2. CDR3 length: 13 amino acids. CDR1 LGHNA and CDR2 YSLEER come from the germline V gene.

The V call is TRBV20-1, the J call TRBJ2-2; D gene ambiguous. The CDR3 sequence is 14 residues long. The germline CDR1 and CDR2 sequences are DFQATT and SNEGSKA (reference sequence). Trimming stripped 0 bases from V and 4 bases from J, with 9 bases between. The CDR3 reads CSARDFGFTGELFF. The DNA of the CDR3 is TGCAGTGCTAGAGATTTCGGCTTCACCGGGGAGCTGTTTTTT.

This clonotype was seen repeatedly, ten times or more. The chain carries TRBV4-1 and TRBJ1-1; no clear D. CDR3 length: 14 residues. The germline gives CDR1 MGHRA, CDR2 YSYEKL. Trimming took 1 base from V and 2 from J, leaving 8 bases between them. The CDR3: CASSQVTANTEAFF. The CDR3 DNA reads as TGCGCCAGCAGCCAAGTAACAGCTAACACTGAAGCTTTCTTT.

The genes are TRBV20-1 and TRBJ1-5; a possible D gene is TRBD1 (5 bases). Germline V gene data show CDR1 as DFQATT and CDR2 as SNEGSKA (reference sequence). Trimming removed 5 bases at V and 5 bases at J, with 16 bases between. The CDR3 consists of 14 residues. The CDR3 here is CSAAGQGRDQPQHF. Written as DNA, the CDR3 is TGCAGTGCTGCGGGGCAGGGAAGGGATCAGCCCCAGCATTTT.

This clonotype was counted at least ten times. The gene calls are TRBV6-1 and TRBJ1-2; D ambiguous. This CDR3 comprises 14 residues. V was cut by 3 bases and J by 0 bases, with 8 bases left in between. Germline values: CDR1 MNHNS, CDR2 SASEGT. CDR3 residues: CASSDPQANYGYTF. CDR3 DNA sequence: TGTGCCAGCAGTGATCCCCAGGCTAACTATGGCTACACCTTC.

This clonotype has just a few counts. This chain uses TRBV4-2 with TRBJ2-7; D could derive from TRBD1 or TRBD2 (5 bases each). Trimming took off 1 base at V and 6 bases at J, with 7 bases between the two ends. CDR1 is LGHNA, CDR2 YNFKEQ, per germline. This CDR3 has 12 amino acids. The CDR3 here is CASSQGDGEQYF. CDR3 DNA: TGTGCCAGCAGCCAAGGGGACGGCGAGCAGTACTTC.

The chain recombines TRBV4-3 with TRBJ2-3; D is perhaps TRBD1 (6 bases). The length of the CDR3 is 15 residues. The ends were cut back, 1 base at V and 4 bases at J, with 12 bases in the middle. Germline CDR1 and CDR2: LGHNA and YSLEER. The CDR3: CASSQGTAIPDTQYF. CDR3 nucleotides: TGCGCCAGCAGCCAAGGGACAGCAATCCCAGATACGCAGTATTTT.

The chain uses TRBV11-2 and TRBJ1-5; D ambiguous. The germline gives CDR1 SGHAT, CDR2 FQNNGV. Trimming removed 7 bases at V and 4 bases at J, with 11 bases between. This CDR3 is built from 13 residues. The CDR3: CASTNGGNQPQHF. CDR3 bases: TGTGCCAGCACCAACGGTGGGAATCAGCCCCAGCATTTT.

This chain uses TRBV19 with TRBJ2-1, with 7 bases identical to TRBD2. The CDR3 covers 13 residues. Trimming removed 9 bases from V and 2 bases from J; junction bases left unmatched: 4. In germline, CDR1 is LNHDA, CDR2 SQIVND (reference sequence). The CDR3 loop reads CASLSGPYNEQFF. The CDR3 DNA reads as TGTGCCAGCCTTAGCGGGCCCTACAATGAGCAGTTCTTC.

The V gene is TRBV7-9, the J gene TRBJ1-2; perhaps TRBD1 as D (5 bases). Trimming left V 2 bases short and J 3 bases short, with 10 bases between. The CDR3 length is 14 residues. From germline, CDR1 is SEHNR and CDR2 FQNEAQ (reference sequence). This chain's CDR3 is CASSLSGGDYGYTF. CDR3 DNA sequence: TGTGCCAGCAGCTTATCCGGAGGGGACTATGGCTACACCTTC.

This clonotype was picked up a small number of times. This chain links TRBV20-1 with TRBJ2-2; TRBD2 aligns across 8 bases. The CDR3 runs 16 residues. From germline, CDR1 is DFQATT and CDR2 SNEGSKA (reference sequence). V was pared by 6 bases and J by 3 bases, with 12 bases of the junction left unmatched. The DNA of the CDR3 is TGCAGTGCCCCGAGGATCGGGGGGGGAGACACCGGGGAGCTGTTTTTT. Translation gives CSAPRIGGGDTGELFF.

Many counts were recorded for this clonotype. The chain has TRBV7-2 and TRBJ1-5, with 9 bases fitting TRBD1. This CDR3 is 15 amino acids long. V lost 5 bases to trimming and J lost 0 bases; unmatched junction nucleotides: 2. The germline V gene has CDR1 SGHTA and CDR2 FQGNSA. CDR3 region: CASSGTGSSNQPQHF. Here the CDR3 DNA reads TGTGCCAGCAGCGGGACAGGGTCTAGCAATCAGCCCCAGCATTTT.

The chain carries TRBV7-9 and TRBJ2-3; D remains ambiguous. V was clipped by 4 bases and J by 2 bases, with 19 bases between them. The CDR3 totals 17 residues. Germline-derived CDR1 and CDR2 are SEHNR and FQNEAQ (reference sequence). CDR3 sequence (DNA): TGTGCCAGCAGCTACCTGCGTGTAGGGCGGCACACAGATACGCAGTATTTT. Translated, it gives CASSYLRVGRHTDTQYF.

V usage is TRBV7-6 and J usage is TRBJ2-6; possibly TRBD1 for D (6 bases). Germline V lookup: CDR1 SGHVS, CDR2 FNYEAQ. This CDR3 has 15 residues. V lost 5 bases to trimming and J lost 0 bases, with 8 bases between them. DNA of the CDR3: TGTGCCAGCAGCGGACAGAGCTCTGGGGCCAACGTCCTGACTTTC. It translates to CASSGQSSGANVLTF. The whole variable domain, remainder taken from reference TRBV7-6 and TRBJ2-6, is GAGVSQSPRYKVTKRGQDVALRCDPISGHVSLYWYRQALGQGPEFLTYFNYEAQQDKSGLPNDRFSAERPEGSISTLTIQRTEQRDSAMYRCASSGQSSGANVLTFGAGSRLTVL.

V gene TRBV24-1 combines with J gene TRBJ2-1; D not resolved. Germline V gene lookup returns CDR1 KGHDR and CDR2 SFDVKD. Trimming removed 4 bases from V and 7 bases from J, with 10 bases in between. CDR3 length: 13 residues. The CDR3 protein is CATSESAKNEQFF. The CDR3 DNA sequence: TGTGCCACCAGTGAAAGTGCTAAGAATGAGCAGTTCTTC.

This clonotype appeared a single time. The chain is built from TRBV12-3 or TRBV12-4 and TRBJ1-1, with 7 bases matching TRBD1. V lost 3 bases, J lost 8 bases, and 21 bases stayed unmatched. This CDR3 has 18 amino acids. CDR3 DNA: TGTGCCAGCAGTTTCGGGTACTTGGGGTACGGGACAGAGCTCGAAGCTTTCTTT. Its protein is CASSFGYLGYGTELEAFF.

This clonotype was found many times. As DNA, the CDR3 is TGTGCCAGCTACACCGAAGGGGACAACTACGAGCAGTACTTC. Encoded protein: CASYTEGDNYEQYF. The chain combines TRBV6-2 or TRBV6-3 with TRBJ2-7, with D maybe TRBD1 (6 bases). Trimming shortened V by 8 bases and J by 3 bases, and 17 bases separated the two germline ends. CDR3 length equals 14 residues. The V gene's germline CDR1 is MNHEY and CDR2 SVGEGT.